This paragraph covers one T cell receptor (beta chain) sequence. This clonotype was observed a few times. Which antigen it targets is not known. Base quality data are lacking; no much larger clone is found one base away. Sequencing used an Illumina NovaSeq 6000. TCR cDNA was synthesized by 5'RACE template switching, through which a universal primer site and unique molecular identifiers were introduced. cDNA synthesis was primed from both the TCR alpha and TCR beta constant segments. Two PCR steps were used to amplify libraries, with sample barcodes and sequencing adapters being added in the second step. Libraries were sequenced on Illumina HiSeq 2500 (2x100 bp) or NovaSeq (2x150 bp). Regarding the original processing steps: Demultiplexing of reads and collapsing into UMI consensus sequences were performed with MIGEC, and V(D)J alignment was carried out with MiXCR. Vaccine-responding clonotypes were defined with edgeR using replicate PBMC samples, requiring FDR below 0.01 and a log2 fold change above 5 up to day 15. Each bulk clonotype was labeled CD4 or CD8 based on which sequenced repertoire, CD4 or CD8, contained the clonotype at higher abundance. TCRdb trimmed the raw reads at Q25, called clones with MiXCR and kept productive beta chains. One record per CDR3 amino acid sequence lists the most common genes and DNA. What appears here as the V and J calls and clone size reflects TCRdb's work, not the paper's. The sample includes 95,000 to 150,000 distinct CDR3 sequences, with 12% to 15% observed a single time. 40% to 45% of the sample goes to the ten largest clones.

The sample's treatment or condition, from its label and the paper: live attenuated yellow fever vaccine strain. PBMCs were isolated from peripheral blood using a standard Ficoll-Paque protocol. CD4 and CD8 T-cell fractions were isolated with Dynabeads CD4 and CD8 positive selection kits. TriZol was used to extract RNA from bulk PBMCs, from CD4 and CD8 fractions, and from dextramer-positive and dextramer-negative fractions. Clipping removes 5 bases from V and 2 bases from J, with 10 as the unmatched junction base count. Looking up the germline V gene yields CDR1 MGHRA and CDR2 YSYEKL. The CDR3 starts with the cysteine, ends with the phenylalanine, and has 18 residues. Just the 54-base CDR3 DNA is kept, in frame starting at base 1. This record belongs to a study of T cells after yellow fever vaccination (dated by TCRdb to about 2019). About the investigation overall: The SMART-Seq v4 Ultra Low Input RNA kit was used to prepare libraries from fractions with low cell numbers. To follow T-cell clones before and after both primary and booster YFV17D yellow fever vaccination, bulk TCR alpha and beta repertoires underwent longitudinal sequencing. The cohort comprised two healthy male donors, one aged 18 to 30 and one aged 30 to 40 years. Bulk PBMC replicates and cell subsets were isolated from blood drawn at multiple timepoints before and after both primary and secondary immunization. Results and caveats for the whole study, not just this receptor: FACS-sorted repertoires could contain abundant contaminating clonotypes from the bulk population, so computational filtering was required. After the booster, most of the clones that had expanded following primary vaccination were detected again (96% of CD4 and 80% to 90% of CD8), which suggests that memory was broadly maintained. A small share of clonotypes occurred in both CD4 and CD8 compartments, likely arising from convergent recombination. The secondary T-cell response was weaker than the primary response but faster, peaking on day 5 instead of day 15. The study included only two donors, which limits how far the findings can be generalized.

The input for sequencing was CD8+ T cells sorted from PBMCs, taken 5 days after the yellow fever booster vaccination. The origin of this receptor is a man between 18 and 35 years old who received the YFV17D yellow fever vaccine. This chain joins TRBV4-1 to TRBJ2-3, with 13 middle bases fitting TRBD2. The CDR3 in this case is CASSFSWTSGGPTDTQYF. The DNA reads TGCGCCAGCAGCTTTTCCTGGACTAGCGGGGGACCCACAGATACGCAGTATTTT.